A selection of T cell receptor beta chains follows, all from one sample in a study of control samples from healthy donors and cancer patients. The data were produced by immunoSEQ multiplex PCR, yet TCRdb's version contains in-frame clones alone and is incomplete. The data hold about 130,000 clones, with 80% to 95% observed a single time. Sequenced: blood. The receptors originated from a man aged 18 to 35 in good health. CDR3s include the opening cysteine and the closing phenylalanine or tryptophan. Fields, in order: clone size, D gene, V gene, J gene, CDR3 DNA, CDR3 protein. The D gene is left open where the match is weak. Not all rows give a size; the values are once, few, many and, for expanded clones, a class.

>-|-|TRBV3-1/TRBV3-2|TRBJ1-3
TGTGCCAGCAGCCAACAGGGTTCTGGAAACACCATATATTTT
CASSQQGSGNTIYF
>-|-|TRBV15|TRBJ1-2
TGTGCCACCAGCACCGAAAGCCGGGACGTGAGTGGCTACACCTTC
CATSTESRDVSGYTF
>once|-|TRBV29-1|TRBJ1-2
TGCAGCGTTGAGAGTACAGGATCCTATGGCTACACCTTC
CSVESTGSYGYTF
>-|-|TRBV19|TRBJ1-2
TGTGCCAGTAGTTCTTTCCCAGCTAACTATGGCTACACCTTC
CASSSFPANYGYTF
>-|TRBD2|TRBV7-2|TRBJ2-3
TGTGCCAGCAGCTTCGAGCTAGCGGGAAGTGATACGCAGTATTTT
CASSFELAGSDTQYF
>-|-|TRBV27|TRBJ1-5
TGTGCCAGCAGTTTAAGAGGGGATAATAGCAATCAGCCCCAGCATTTT
CASSLRGDNSNQPQHF
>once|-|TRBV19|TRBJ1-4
TGTGCCAGTAGTCCCGGGACGGATTATAATGAAAAACTGTTTTTT
CASSPGTDYNEKLFF
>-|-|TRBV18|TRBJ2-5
TGTGCCAGCTCACCACCGTCCGGGGGGCTCCAAGAGACCCAGTACTTC
CASSPPSGGLQETQYF
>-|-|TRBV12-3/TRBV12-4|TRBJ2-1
TGTGCCAGCGCCGAGAGGGCTTACAATGAGCAGTTCTTC
CASAERAYNEQFF
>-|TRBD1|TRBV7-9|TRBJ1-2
TGTGCCAGCAGCGAGGGCCCGGGACAGAGTTTCTATGGCTACACCTTC
CASSEGPGQSFYGYTF
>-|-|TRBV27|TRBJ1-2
TGTGCCAGTTCCCGAAAGGGATCTTTCTATGGCTACACCTTC
CASSRKGSFYGYTF
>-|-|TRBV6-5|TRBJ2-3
TGTGCCACCAGTAGGGTCCTGAGCACAGATACGCAGTATTTT
CATSRVLSTDTQYF
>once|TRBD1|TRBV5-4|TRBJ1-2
TGTGCCAGCAGCTTGGTGGGGACAGGGGAGGGCTACACCTTC
CASSLVGTGEGYTF
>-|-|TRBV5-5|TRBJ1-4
TGTGCCAGCAGCTTGAATACGGGGAATGAAAAACTGTTTTTT
CASSLNTGNEKLFF
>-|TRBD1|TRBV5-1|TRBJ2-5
TGCGCCAGCCGGACAGGGGAGAGGGAGACCCAGTACTTC
CASRTGERETQYF
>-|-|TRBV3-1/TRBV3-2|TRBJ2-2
TGTGCCAGCAGCCAAGGGACGGGGAACACCGGGGAGCTGTTTTTT
CASSQGTGNTGELFF
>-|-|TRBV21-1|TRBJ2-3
TGTGCCAGCAGCAAAGCCGCCGTATTAGCGGGAAGTAACACAGATACGCAGTATTTT
CASSKAAVLAGSNTDTQYF
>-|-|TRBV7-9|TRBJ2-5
TGTGCCAGCAGCTCAACAGGGCATGAAGCCCAAGAGACCCAGTACTTC
CASSSTGHEAQETQYF
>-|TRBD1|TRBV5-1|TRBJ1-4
TGCGCCAGCACCAACGGGGGACAGGGTCTTGAAAAACTGTTTTTT
CASTNGGQGLEKLFF
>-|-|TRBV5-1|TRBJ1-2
TGCGCCAGCTCGACAGCGAGTGACTATGGCTACACCTTC
CASSTASDYGYTF
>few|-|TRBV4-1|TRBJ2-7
TGCGCCAGCAGCCAAGGGGGATCCTACGAGCAGTACTTC
CASSQGGSYEQYF
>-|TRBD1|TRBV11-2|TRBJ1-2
TGTGCCAGCAGCTCGACGAGGGGGCCGACGAAAGCTAACTATGGCTACACCTTC
CASSSTRGPTKANYGYTF
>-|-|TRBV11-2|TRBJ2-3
TGTGCCAGCAGCTCGATAAGGGGAAAACGGAGCACAGATACGCAGTATTTT
CASSSIRGKRSTDTQYF
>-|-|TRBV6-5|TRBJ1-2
TGTGCCAGCGGATCGGGACGAGGCTACACCTTC
CASGSGRGYTF
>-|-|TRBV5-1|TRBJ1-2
TGCGCCAGCAGCTTGGCCTCGGGGCAAACTAACTATGGCTACACCTTC
CASSLASGQTNYGYTF
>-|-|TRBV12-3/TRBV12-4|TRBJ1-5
TGTGCCAGCAGAACTTCGGTTGGACAGCCCCAGCATTTT
CASRTSVGQPQHF
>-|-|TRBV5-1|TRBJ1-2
TGCGCCAGCAGCTCGGCGGGACAAAACTATGGCTACACCTTC
CASSSAGQNYGYTF
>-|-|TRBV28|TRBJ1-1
TGTGCCAGCAGTTTGTTCACTACGGTTTCTGAAGCTTTCTTT
CASSLFTTVSEAFF
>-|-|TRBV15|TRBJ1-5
TGTGCCACCCTTTCAGGGGAACGAATTTCAGGCAATCAGCCCCAGCATTTT
CATLSGERISGNQPQHF
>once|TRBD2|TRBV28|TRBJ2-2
TGTGCCAGCAGTTTAGGACTAGAGTTCACCGGGGAGCTGTTTTTT
CASSLGLEFTGELFF
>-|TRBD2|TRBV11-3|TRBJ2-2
TGTGCCAGCAGCTATCCTAGCGGGAGGGCAACCGGGGAGCTGTTTTTT
CASSYPSGRATGELFF
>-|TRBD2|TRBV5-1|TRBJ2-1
TGCGCCAGCAGTTTGACTAGCGGAAGCTCCTACAATGAGCAGTTCTTC
CASSLTSGSSYNEQFF
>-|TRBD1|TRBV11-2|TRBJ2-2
TGTGCCAGCAGCCAACAGGGGTTAAGCACCGGGGAGCTGTTTTTT
CASSQQGLSTGELFF
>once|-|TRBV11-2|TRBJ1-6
TGTGCCAGCAGCCCGGCGCGCGCCCTTGATTCACCCCTCCACTTT
CASSPARALDSPLHF
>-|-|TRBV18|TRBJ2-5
TGTGCCAGCTCACCAGAGGAGACCCAGTACTTC
CASSPEETQYF
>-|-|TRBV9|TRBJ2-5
TGTGCCAGCAGCTCCAGACCCGGCCAGGGGCACGAGACCCAGTACTTC
CASSSRPGQGHETQYF
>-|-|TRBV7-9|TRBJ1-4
TGTGCCAGCACCTCGGGGGGAACTAATGAAAAACTGTTTTTT
CASTSGGTNEKLFF
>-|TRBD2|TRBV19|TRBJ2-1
TGTGCCAGTAGTATAAGTCCGGGACTAACAAACAATGAGCAGTTCTTC
CASSISPGLTNNEQFF
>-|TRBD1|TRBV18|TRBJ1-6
TGTGCCAGCTCACCTCCCGGGACAGGGATCTCACCCCTCCACTTT
CASSPPGTGISPLHF
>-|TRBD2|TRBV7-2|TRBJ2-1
TGTGCCAGCTCCGACTGGCGGGAGGACCGGGAGCAGTTCTTC
CASSDWREDREQFF
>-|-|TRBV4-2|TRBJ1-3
TGTGCCAGCAGCCAAAATCTGGGGAGCTCTGGAAACACCATATATTTT
CASSQNLGSSGNTIYF
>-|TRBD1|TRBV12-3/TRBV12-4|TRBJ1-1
TGTGCCAGCAGTTCGACAGGGGGCTCCGAAGCTTTCTTT
CASSSTGGSEAFF
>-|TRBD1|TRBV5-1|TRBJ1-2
TGCGCCAGCAGCGTGACAGGGGAGTTTAGTTATGGCTACACCTTC
CASSVTGEFSYGYTF
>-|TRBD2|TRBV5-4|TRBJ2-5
TGTGCCAGCAGCTTGGCGCTAGCGGGGGGGGCCGAACAAGAGACCCAGTACTTC
CASSLALAGGAEQETQYF
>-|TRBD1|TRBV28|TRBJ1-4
TGTGCCAGCAATAACCGACAGGGGTATGAAAAACTGTTTTTT
CASNNRQGYEKLFF
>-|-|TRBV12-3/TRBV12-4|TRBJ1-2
TGTGCCAGCAGTTTCTCCGAGACCTATGGCTACACCTTC
CASSFSETYGYTF
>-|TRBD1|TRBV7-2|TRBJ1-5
TGTGCCAGCAGCCCGGGGACAGGGGAGCCCCAGCATTTT
CASSPGTGEPQHF
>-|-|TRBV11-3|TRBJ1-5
TGTGCCAGCAGCGCTTCTCCTAATCAGCCCCAGCATTTT
CASSASPNQPQHF
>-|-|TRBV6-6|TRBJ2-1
TGTGCCAGCACCGCCGGGGTACGGAACAATGAGCAGTTCTTC
CASTAGVRNNEQFF
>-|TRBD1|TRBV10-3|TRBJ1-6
TGTGCCATCACCTTGGACAGGGATAATTCACCCCTCCACTTT
CAITLDRDNSPLHF
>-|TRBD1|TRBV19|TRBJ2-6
TGTGCCAGTAGTCGACGGGACAGATCTGGGGCCAACGTCCTGACTTTC
CASSRRDRSGANVLTF
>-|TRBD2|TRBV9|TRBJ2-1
TGTGCCAGCGGTGTGAACCCGGGACTAGCCCTGAATGAGCAGTTCTTC
CASGVNPGLALNEQFF
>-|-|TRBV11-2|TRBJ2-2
TGTGCCAGCAGCGCCGACCCGCGCGGGGAGCTGTTTTTT
CASSADPRGELFF
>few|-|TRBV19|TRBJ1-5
TGTGCCAGTGTGGGGGCTGTGGAGGGCACTCAGCCCCAGCATTTT
CASVGAVEGTQPQHF
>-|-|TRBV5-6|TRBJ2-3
TGTGCCAGCAGCTTGGAAGTCGCGGATACGCAGTATTTT
CASSLEVADTQYF
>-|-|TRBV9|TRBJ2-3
TGTGCCAGCAGCGGGACATACCAGACAGCATCAGATACGCAGTATTTT
CASSGTYQTASDTQYF
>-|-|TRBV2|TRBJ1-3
TGTGCCAGCAGCCTGACAGGAAACACCATATATTTT
CASSLTGNTIYF
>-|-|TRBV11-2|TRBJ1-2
TGTGCCAGCAGCTTAGTGGGGGTGGGCTACACCTTC
CASSLVGVGYTF
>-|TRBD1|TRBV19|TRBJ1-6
TGTGCCAGTAGTTCCAGACAGGGAGATTCACCCCTCCACTTT
CASSSRQGDSPLHF
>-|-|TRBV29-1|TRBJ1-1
TGCAGCGTTGAGCTCAGGATGAACACTGAAGCTTTCTTT
CSVELRMNTEAFF